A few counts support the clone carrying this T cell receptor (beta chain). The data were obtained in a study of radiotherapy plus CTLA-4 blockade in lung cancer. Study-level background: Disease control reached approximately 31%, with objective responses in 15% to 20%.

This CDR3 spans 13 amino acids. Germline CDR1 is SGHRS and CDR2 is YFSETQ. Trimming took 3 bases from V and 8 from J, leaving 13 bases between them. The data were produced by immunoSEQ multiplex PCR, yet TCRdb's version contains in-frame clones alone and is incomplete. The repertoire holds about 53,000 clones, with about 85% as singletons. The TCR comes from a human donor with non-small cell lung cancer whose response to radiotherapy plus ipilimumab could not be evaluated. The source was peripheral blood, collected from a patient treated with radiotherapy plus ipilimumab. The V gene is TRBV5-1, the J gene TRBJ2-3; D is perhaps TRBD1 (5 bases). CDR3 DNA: TGCGCCAGCAGCTCCCAGGACAAGGGTACGCAGTATTTT. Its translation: CASSSQDKGTQYF.